One sample yielded the 19 T cell receptor beta chains listed below, sequenced in a study of Siglec-9 on CD8 T cells in melanoma. The data were produced by immunoSEQ multiplex PCR, yet TCRdb's version contains in-frame clones alone and is incomplete. Of over 30,000 clones listed, roughly 80% are singletons. The specimen was Siglec-9- CD8+ T cells sorted from blood. The receptors stem from a human donor in good health.

V usage is TRBV6-1 and J usage is TRBJ2-7, with TRBD1 matching over 7 bases. The CDR3 consists of 15 residues. From germline, CDR1 is MNHNS and CDR2 SASEGT. After removal of 1 base from V and 2 bases from J, the junction contained 5 bases not matched to a gene. The CDR3 sequence: CASSEEGTVAYEQYF. The CDR3 nucleotides read TGTGCCAGCAGTGAAGAAGGGACAGTTGCCTACGAGCAGTACTTC.

V is TRBV5-4 and J is TRBJ2-7; 10 bases fit TRBD1. CDR3 length equals 16 residues. J was trimmed by 2 bases and V by 4 bases; bases with no gene match: 9. CDR1 is SGHNT, CDR2 YYREEE, per germline (reference sequence). Here the CDR3 DNA reads TGTGCCAGCAGCCAACAGACAGGGGGCAGGACCTACGAGCAGTACTTC. Translating gives CASSQQTGGRTYEQYF.

The chain links TRBV7-9 to TRBJ2-1; TRBD2 matches 9 bases. With 5 bases clipped from V and 9 bases from J, the junction kept 11 bases outside the gene matches. This CDR3 comprises 15 residues. The V gene's germline CDR1 is SEHNR and CDR2 FQNEAQ (reference sequence). The CDR3 sequence: CASSTLSSGRPEQFF. The CDR3, as DNA: TGTGCCAGCAGCACACTATCCAGCGGGAGGCCTGAGCAGTTCTTC. The variable domain in full, with the rest retrieved from reference TRBV7-9 and TRBJ2-1, is DTGVSQNPRHKITKRGQNVTFRCDPISEHNRLYWYRQTLGQGPEFLTYFQNEAQLEKSRLLSDRFSAERPKGSFSTLEIQRTEQGDSAMYLCASSTLSSGRPEQFFGPGTRLTVL.

The genes are TRBV5-4 and TRBJ2-7, with 7 bases that match TRBD2. Germline-derived CDR1 and CDR2 are SGHNT and YYREEE (reference sequence). The CDR3 has 13 residues. J gave up 3 bases and V 7 bases, and 7 bases lay outside the gene matches. The CDR3 here is CASSWGGNYEQYF. CDR3 coding DNA: TGTGCCAGCTCCTGGGGAGGGAACTACGAGCAGTACTTC.

This chain links TRBV29-1 with TRBJ2-1, with D hard to call. V lost 2 bases to trimming and J lost 2 bases, with 7 bases between them. The CDR3 contains 13 residues. In germline, CDR1 is SQVTM, CDR2 ANQGSEA. The CDR3 coding sequence is TGCAGCGTTGAATCGGAGACCTACAATGAGCAGTTCTTC. It specifies CSVESETYNEQFF.

This sequence joins TRBV9 and TRBJ2-7; D is perhaps TRBD1 (5 bases). V gave up 4 bases and J gave up 1 base, with 15 bases separating them. Germline V gene lookup returns CDR1 SGDLS and CDR2 YYNGEE. The CDR3 runs to 15 residues. CDR3 DNA: TGTGCCAGCAGCAAGACAGACCACTCTTCCTACGAGCAGTACTTC. Protein: CASSKTDHSSYEQYF.

V and J are TRBV7-9 and TRBJ1-1; unclear D gene. Trimming pared 4 bases from V and 0 bases from J, leaving 12 bases between. The CDR3 is 15 residues long. Germline values: CDR1 SEHNR, CDR2 FQNEAQ (reference sequence). As DNA, the CDR3 is TGTGCCAGCAGCTCACCCGAGTCGTTGAACACTGAAGCTTTCTTT. This sequence encodes CASSSPESLNTEAFF.

The chain employs TRBV19 and TRBJ1-3; 9 bases map to TRBD1. This CDR3 is 11 amino acids long. CDR1 and CDR2 (germline): LNHDA, SQIVND (reference sequence). The DNA for the CDR3 is TGTGTCACAGGGGGCAGAAACACCATATATTTT. As protein: CVTGGRNTIYF.

This sequence joins TRBV4-1 and TRBJ2-3; D possibly corresponds to TRBD1 (5 bases). The CDR3 is 13 amino acids. Germline CDR1 MGHRA, CDR2 YSYEKL. V dropped 1 base and J dropped 5 bases, with 7 bases sitting between them. CDR3 amino acids: CASSQGQGDTQYF. In nucleotides, the CDR3 is TGCGCCAGCAGCCAAGGGCAGGGAGATACGCAGTATTTT.

The rearrangement joins TRBV6-5 to TRBJ2-5; a weak D match, TRBD2 (5 bases). Germline CDR1 MNHEY, CDR2 SVGAGI. This CDR3 contains 12 residues. Trimming removed 4 bases at V and 5 bases at J, with 8 bases between. The CDR3 reads CASSSGVETQYF. As DNA, the CDR3 is TGTGCCAGCAGTTCCGGGGTGGAGACCCAGTACTTC.

The CDR3 DNA reads TGTGCCAGCAGCTTTCATCTGGAGGGGATAGGCACTGAAGCTTTCTTT. Translated, it gives CASSFHLEGIGTEAFF. J is TRBJ1-1 and V is TRBV7-8; a weak D match, TRBD1 (5 bases). Germline values: CDR1 SGHVS, CDR2 FQNEAQ. The ends were cut back, 3 bases at V and 4 bases at J, with 18 bases in the middle. CDR3 size: 16 residues.

The chain joins TRBV5-8 to TRBJ2-7; possibly TRBD1 for D (5 bases). Trimming pared 0 bases from V and 0 bases from J, leaving 7 bases between. Per the germline V gene, CDR1 is SGHTS and CDR2 is YDEGEE. The CDR3 extends over 14 amino acids. CDR3 sequence reads: CASSLGTPSYEQYF. The CDR3 DNA follows: TGTGCCAGCAGCTTGGGGACACCCTCCTACGAGCAGTACTTC.

The V gene is TRBV29-1, the J gene TRBJ2-7, with 9 bases that match TRBD1. After removal of 6 bases from V and 0 bases from J, the junction contained 6 bases not matched to a gene. Germline lookup yields CDR1 SQVTM and CDR2 ANQGSEA. The CDR3 length is 14 residues. As DNA, the CDR3 is TGCAGCGTCGGGACAGGGCAGAGCTCCTACGAGCAGTACTTC. Its translation: CSVGTGQSSYEQYF.

V is TRBV27 and J is TRBJ2-5, with a tentative D call TRBD2 (6 bases). The CDR3 totals 14 residues. V was trimmed by 4 bases and J by 5 bases, leaving 14 bases between them. The germline gives CDR1 MNHEY, CDR2 SMNVEV (reference sequence). CDR3 region: CASSSVIGGETQYF. The DNA of the CDR3 is TGTGCCAGCAGTTCGGTTATAGGAGGGGAGACCCAGTACTTC.

The chain combines TRBV27 with TRBJ2-1; unclear D gene. Germline CDR1 and CDR2: MNHEY and SMNVEV (reference sequence). The CDR3 runs 14 residues. Trimming cost V 4 bases and J 0 bases, with 7 bases left between them. CDR3 loop: CASSWGSSYNEQFF. The CDR3, as DNA: TGTGCCAGCAGTTGGGGTAGCTCCTACAATGAGCAGTTCTTC.

The chain joins TRBV6-5 to TRBJ2-1; 8 bases align to TRBD2. Germline V gene lookup returns CDR1 MNHEY and CDR2 SVGAGI. J lost 6 bases, V lost 5 bases, and 6 bases had no gene match. This CDR3 is 14 amino acids long. The CDR3 is CASSPGLVGNEQFF. The CDR3 DNA is TGTGCCAGCAGTCCGGGACTAGTGGGCAATGAGCAGTTCTTC.

V gene TRBV4-1 combines with J gene TRBJ2-3, with TRBD2 identical over 9 bases. Germline assignment: CDR1 MGHRA and CDR2 YSYEKL. The CDR3 loop spans 16 amino acids. The J segment lost 4 bases and the V segment lost 0 bases, leaving 5 bases of the junction unmatched. CDR3 loop: CASSQELAGMSDTQYF. For the CDR3, the DNA is TGCGCCAGCAGCCAAGAGCTAGCGGGAATGTCAGATACGCAGTATTTT.

The chain employs TRBV9 and TRBJ2-3, with 9 nucleotides matching TRBD2. The germline CDR1 and CDR2 sequences are SGDLS and YYNGEE. Trimming removed 3 bases from V and 6 bases from J; junction bases left unmatched: 11. The CDR3 has 16 amino acids. The DNA for the CDR3 is TGTGCCAGCAGCGCCCCAGTAGCGGGGGCGGGGGATACGCAGTATTTT. It yields the protein CASSAPVAGAGDTQYF. Variable domain in full (rest from reference TRBV9 and TRBJ2-3): DSGVTQTPKHLITATGQRVTLRCSPRSGDLSVYWYQQSLDQGLQFLIQYYNGEERAKGNILERFSAQQFPDLHSELNLSSLELGDSALYFCASSAPVAGAGDTQYFGPGTRLTVL.

The V gene is TRBV7-6, the J gene TRBJ2-7; 16 bases are a match to TRBD2. Germline V gene sequence: CDR1 SGHVS, CDR2 FNYEAQ. V lost 5 bases and J lost 0; bases outside the gene matches: 10. This CDR3 is built from 19 residues. Here the CDR3 DNA reads TGTGCCAGCAGCCCGGGACTAGCGGGAGGGATCATTAGCTCCTACGAGCAGTACTTC. Its translation: CASSPGLAGGIISSYEQYF.